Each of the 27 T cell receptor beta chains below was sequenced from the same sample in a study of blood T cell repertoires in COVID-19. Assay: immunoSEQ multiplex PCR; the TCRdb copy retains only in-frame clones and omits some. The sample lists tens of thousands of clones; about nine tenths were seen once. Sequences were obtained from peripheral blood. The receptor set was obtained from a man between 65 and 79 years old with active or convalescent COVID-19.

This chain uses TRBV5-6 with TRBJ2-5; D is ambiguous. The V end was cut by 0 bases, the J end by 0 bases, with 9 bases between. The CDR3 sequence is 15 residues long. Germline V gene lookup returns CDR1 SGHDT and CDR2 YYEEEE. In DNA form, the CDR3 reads TGTGCCAGCAGCTTGGGTGCCGAGTACCAAGAGACCCAGTACTTC. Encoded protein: CASSLGAEYQETQYF.

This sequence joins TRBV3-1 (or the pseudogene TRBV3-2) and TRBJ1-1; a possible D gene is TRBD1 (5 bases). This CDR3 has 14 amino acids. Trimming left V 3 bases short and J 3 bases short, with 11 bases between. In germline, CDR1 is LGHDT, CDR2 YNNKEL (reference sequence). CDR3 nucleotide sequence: TGTGCCAGCAGCCATCCCCAGGGCCACACTGAAGCTTTCTTT. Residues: CASSHPQGHTEAFF.

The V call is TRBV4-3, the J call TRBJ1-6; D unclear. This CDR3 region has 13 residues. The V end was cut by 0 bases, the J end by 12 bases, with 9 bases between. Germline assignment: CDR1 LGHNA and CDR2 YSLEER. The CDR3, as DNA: TGCGCCAGCAGCCAAGACTCGAAGCTACCCCTCCACTTT. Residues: CASSQDSKLPLHF.

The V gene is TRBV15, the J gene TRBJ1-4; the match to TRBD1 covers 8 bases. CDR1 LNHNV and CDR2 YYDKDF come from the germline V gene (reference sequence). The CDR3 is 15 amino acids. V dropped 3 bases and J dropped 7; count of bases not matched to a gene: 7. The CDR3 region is CATSSQTGEPEKLFF. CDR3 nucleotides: TGTGCCACCAGCAGCCAGACAGGGGAACCTGAAAAACTGTTTTTT. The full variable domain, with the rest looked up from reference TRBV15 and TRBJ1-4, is DAMVIQNPRYQVTQFGKPVTLSCSQTLNHNVMYWYQQKSSQAPKLLFHYYDKDFNNEADTPDNFQSRRPNTSFCFLDIRSPGLGDTAMYLCATSSQTGEPEKLFFGSGTQLSVL.

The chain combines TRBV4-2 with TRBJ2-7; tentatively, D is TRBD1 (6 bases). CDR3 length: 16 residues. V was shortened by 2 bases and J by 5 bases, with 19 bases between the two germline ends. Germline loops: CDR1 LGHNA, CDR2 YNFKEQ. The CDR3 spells CASSQPQGWGIDEQYF. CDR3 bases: TGTGCCAGCAGCCAACCCCAGGGGTGGGGGATCGACGAGCAGTACTTC.

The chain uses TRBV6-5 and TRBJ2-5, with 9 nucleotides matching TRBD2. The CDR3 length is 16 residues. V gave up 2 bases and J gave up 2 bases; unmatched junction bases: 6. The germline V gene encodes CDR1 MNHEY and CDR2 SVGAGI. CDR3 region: CASSYGASGDQETQYF. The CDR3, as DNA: TGTGCCAGCAGTTACGGGGCTAGCGGGGATCAAGAGACCCAGTACTTC.

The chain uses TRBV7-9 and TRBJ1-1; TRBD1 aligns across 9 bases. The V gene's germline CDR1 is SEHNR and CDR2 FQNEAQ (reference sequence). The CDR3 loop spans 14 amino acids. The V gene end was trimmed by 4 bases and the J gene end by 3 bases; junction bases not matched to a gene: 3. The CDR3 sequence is CASSWRDRDTEAFF. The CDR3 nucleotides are TGTGCCAGCAGCTGGCGGGACAGGGACACTGAAGCTTTCTTT.

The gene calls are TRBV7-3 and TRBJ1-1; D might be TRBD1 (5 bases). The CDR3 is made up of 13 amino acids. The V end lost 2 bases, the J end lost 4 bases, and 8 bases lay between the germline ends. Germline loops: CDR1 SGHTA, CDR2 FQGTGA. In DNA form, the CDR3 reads TGTGCCAGCAGCTTAGGGGGAGGCACTGAAGCTTTCTTT. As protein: CASSLGGGTEAFF.

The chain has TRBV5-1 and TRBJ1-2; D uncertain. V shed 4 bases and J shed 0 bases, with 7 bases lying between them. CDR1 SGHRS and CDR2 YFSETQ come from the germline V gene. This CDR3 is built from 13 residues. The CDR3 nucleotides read TGCGCCAGCAGCCCCCTCCCTAACTATGGCTACACCTTC. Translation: CASSPLPNYGYTF.

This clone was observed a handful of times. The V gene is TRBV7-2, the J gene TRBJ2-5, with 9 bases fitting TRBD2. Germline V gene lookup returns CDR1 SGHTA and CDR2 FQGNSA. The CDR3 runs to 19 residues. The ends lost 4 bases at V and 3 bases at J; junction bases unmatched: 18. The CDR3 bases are TGTGCCAGCAGCTCCCGGAGGGCGATTAGCGGGGGACCGAAAGAGACCCAGTACTTC. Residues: CASSSRRAISGGPKETQYF.

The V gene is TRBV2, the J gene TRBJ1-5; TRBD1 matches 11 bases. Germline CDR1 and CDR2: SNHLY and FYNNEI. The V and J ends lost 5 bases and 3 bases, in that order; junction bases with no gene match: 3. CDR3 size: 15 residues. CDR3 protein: CASSKDRGLNQPQHF. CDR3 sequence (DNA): TGTGCCAGCAGTAAGGACAGGGGGCTCAATCAGCCCCAGCATTTT.

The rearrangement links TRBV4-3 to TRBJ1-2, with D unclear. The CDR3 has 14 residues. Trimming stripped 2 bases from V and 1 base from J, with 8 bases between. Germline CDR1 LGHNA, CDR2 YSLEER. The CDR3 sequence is CASSQSQSNYGYTF. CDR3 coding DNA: TGCGCCAGCAGCCAATCACAGAGTAACTATGGCTACACCTTC.

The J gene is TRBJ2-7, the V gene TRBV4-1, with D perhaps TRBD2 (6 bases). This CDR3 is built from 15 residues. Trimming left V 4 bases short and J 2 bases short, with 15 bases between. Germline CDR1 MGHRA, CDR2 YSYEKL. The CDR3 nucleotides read TGCGCCAGCAGCCCCCTGATCGGGGGAGCCTACGAGCAGTACTTC. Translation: CASSPLIGGAYEQYF.

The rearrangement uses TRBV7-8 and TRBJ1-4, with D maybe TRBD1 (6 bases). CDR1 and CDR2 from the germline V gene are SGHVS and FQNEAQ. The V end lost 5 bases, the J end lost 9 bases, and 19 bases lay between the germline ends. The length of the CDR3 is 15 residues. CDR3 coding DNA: TGTGCCAGCAGCCATACGGGGGGCAGGCCGAAAAAACTGTTTTTT. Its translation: CASSHTGGRPKKLFF.

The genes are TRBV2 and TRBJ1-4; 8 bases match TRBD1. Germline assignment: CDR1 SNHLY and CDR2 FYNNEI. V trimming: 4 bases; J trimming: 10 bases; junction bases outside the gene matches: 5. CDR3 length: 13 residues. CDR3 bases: TGTGCCAGCAGTGTACAGGGGACAGGAAAACTGTTTTTT. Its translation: CASSVQGTGKLFF.

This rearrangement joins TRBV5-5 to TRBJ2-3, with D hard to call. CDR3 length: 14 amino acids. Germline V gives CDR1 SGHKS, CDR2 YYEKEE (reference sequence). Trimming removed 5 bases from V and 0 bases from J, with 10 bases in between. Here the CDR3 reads CASRPRASTDTQYF. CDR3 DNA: TGTGCCAGCAGGCCGAGAGCGAGCACAGATACGCAGTATTTT. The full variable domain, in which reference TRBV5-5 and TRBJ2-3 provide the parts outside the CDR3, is DAGVTQSPTHLIKTRGQQVTLRCSPISGHKSVSWYQQVLGQGPQFIFQYYEKEERGRGNFPDRFSARQFPNYSSELNVNALLLGDSALYLCASRPRASTDTQYFGPGTRLTVL.

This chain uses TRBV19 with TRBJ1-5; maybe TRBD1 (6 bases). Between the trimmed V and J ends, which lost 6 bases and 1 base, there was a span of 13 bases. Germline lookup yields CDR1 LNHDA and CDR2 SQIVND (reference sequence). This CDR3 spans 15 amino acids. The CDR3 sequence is CASSPLGASNQPQHF. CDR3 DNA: TGTGCCAGTAGCCCTCTGGGGGCCAGCAATCAGCCCCAGCATTTT.

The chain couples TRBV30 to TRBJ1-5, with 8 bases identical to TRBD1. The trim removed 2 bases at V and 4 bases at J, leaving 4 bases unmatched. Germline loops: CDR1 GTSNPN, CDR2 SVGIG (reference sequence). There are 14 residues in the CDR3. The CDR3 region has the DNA TGTGCCTGGAGTTATACAGGGGGGAATCAGCCCCAGCATTTT. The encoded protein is CAWSYTGGNQPQHF.

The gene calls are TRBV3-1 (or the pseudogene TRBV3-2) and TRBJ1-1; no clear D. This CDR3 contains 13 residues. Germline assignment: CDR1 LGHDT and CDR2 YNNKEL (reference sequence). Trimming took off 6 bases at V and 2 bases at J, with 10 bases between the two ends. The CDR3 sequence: CASRSTANTEAFF. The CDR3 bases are TGTGCCAGCAGGTCAACAGCCAACACTGAAGCTTTCTTT.

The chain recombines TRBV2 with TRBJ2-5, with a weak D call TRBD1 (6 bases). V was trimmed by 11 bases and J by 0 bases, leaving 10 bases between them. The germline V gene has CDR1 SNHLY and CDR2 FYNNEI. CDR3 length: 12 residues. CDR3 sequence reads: CAGRTDQETQYF. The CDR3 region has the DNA TGTGCCGGAAGGACAGACCAAGAGACCCAGTACTTC.

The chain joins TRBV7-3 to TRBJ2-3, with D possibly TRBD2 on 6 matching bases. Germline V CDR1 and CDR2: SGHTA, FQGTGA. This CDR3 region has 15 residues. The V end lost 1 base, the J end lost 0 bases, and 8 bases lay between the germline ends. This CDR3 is CASSLIAGSTDTQYF. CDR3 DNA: TGTGCCAGCAGCTTAATTGCGGGGAGCACAGATACGCAGTATTTT.

The CDR3 protein is CASSLDSYSLSGNTIYF. The CDR3 DNA is TGTGCCAGCAGCTTAGACAGCTACAGCCTCTCTGGAAACACCATATATTTT. The chain links TRBV7-2 to TRBJ1-3; D gene uncertain. The CDR3 is 17 residues long. Trimming removed 1 base at V and 0 bases at J, with 13 bases between. Germline CDR1 SGHTA, CDR2 FQGNSA.

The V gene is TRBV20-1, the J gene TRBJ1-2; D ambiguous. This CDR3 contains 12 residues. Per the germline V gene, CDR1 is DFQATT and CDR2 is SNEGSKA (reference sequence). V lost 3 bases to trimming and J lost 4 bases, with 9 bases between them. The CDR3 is CSASQVIYGYTF. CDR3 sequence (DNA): TGCAGTGCTAGTCAGGTGATCTATGGCTACACCTTC.

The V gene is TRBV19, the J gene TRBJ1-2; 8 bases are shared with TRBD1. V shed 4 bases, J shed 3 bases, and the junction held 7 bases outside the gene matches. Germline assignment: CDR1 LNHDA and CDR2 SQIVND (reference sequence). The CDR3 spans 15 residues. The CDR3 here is CASSNTGTGHYGYTF. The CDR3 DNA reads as TGTGCCAGTAGTAACACCGGGACAGGCCACTATGGCTACACCTTC.

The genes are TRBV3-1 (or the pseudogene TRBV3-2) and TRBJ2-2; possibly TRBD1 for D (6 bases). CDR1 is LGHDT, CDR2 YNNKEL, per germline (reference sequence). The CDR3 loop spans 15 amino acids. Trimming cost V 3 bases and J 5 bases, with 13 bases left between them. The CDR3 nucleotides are TGTGCCAGCAGCCAGGCTCGGACAGCGACCGGGGAGCTGTTTTTT. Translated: CASSQARTATGELFF.

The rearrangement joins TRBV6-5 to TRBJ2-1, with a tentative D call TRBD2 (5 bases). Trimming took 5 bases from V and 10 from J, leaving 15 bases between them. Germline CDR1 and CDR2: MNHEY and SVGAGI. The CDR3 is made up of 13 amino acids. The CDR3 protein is CASSTDTGGEQFF. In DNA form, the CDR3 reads TGTGCCAGCAGTACCGACACGGGCGGGGAGCAGTTCTTC.

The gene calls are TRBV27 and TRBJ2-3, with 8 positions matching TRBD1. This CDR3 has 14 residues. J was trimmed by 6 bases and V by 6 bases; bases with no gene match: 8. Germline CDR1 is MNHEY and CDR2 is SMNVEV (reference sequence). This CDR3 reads CASSLGQGRDTQYF. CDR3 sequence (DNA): TGTGCCAGCAGCCTCGGACAGGGCAGGGATACGCAGTATTTT.